This TCR beta chain was sequenced in a study of tumor and adjacent non-tumor tissue in lung cancer. Background on the study: The cohort had approximately 13 adenocarcinoma, a couple of squamous cell and 1 small cell patients.

Study findings and constraints: TCR diversity was significantly greater in tumor than normal lung tissue. Tumor TCR diversity, when higher, was linked to shorter survival.

Germline V gene lookup returns CDR1 DFQATT and CDR2 SNEGSKA (reference sequence). The CDR3 totals 15 residues. This sample's RNA came from whole unsorted tissue. Distant lung tissue was collected more than 3 cm away from the tumor edge. The library came from three nested PCR rounds adapted from ARM-PCR protocols. TCRdb called the multiplex PCR reads again in MiXCR, with one record for every CDR3 protein. Of roughly 67,000 distinct CDR3 sequences in the sample, under 80% are singletons; the top ten hold over 35%. As for this clonotype: As yet, its antigen is unknown. Given a much more abundant clone one base away, this may be a read error.

The genes are TRBV20-1 and TRBJ2-5; D is undetermined. Specimen: distant non-tumor lung tissue. This receptor was taken from a man in his 60s with non-small cell lung cancer. In nucleotides, the CDR3 is TGCAGTGCTGGAGATCCCCCATTTGCGGAGGAGACCCAGTACTTC. Translated, it gives CSAGDPPFAEETQYF.